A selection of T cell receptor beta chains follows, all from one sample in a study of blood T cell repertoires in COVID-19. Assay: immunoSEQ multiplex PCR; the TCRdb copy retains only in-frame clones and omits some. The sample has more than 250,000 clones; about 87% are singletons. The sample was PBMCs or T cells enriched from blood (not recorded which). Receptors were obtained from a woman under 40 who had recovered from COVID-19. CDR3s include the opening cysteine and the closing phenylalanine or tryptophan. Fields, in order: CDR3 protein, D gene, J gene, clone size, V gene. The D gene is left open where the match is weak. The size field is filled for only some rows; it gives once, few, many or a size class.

CDR3aa: CASSSYTSGETGELFF
d_gene: TRBD2
j_gene: TRBJ2-2
abundance: NA
v_gene: TRBV5-1

CDR3aa: CASSDRRRVAGANVLTF
d_gene: NA
j_gene: TRBJ2-6
abundance: NA
v_gene: TRBV25-1

CDR3aa: CASSLPGQGYNEQFF
d_gene: TRBD1
j_gene: TRBJ2-1
abundance: NA
v_gene: TRBV7-3

CDR3aa: CAISGDRYEQYF
d_gene: NA
j_gene: TRBJ2-7
abundance: NA
v_gene: TRBV10-3

CDR3aa: CASSPRDRGSDTEAFF
d_gene: TRBD1
j_gene: TRBJ1-1
abundance: NA
v_gene: TRBV11-2

CDR3aa: CASNPGTSVHEQYF
d_gene: TRBD2
j_gene: TRBJ2-7
abundance: NA
v_gene: TRBV6-5

CDR3aa: CASIPGLNNEQFF
d_gene: NA
j_gene: TRBJ2-1
abundance: NA
v_gene: TRBV6-5

CDR3aa: CASSRRTGDGYTF
d_gene: TRBD1
j_gene: TRBJ1-2
abundance: NA
v_gene: TRBV7-2

CDR3aa: CASSATGNEAFF
d_gene: TRBD1
j_gene: TRBJ1-1
abundance: NA
v_gene: TRBV5-1

CDR3aa: CASSQGLLSGNTIYF
d_gene: NA
j_gene: TRBJ1-3
abundance: NA
v_gene: TRBV14

CDR3aa: CASTGQGMNTEAFF
d_gene: TRBD1
j_gene: TRBJ1-1
abundance: NA
v_gene: TRBV19

CDR3aa: CASSPKGESGWRAFF
d_gene: NA
j_gene: TRBJ1-1
abundance: NA
v_gene: TRBV18

CDR3aa: CASSRLGQGNQPQHF
d_gene: TRBD1
j_gene: TRBJ1-5
abundance: few
v_gene: TRBV6-6

CDR3aa: CASSLDRSSGNTIYF
d_gene: NA
j_gene: TRBJ1-3
abundance: NA
v_gene: TRBV5-1

CDR3aa: CASRAYPTADYGYTF
d_gene: NA
j_gene: TRBJ1-2
abundance: NA
v_gene: TRBV27